One and the same sample provided the 30 T cell receptor beta chains below, sequenced in a study of graft-versus-host responses after intestinal transplantation. Intraepithelial lymphocytes and lamina propria lymphocytes were released through processing of graft tissue. Profiled with immunoSEQ multiplex PCR; TCRdb holds only in-frame clones, not every one. The sample contains around 16,000 clones, 79% of which appear only once. The source was ileum tissue, collected roughly 450 days after intestinal transplant. These receptors originate from a human patient who received an intestinal transplant, so some T cells may come from the graft donor.

The rearrangement links TRBV18 to TRBJ1-3; D uncertain. Germline loops: CDR1 KGHSH, CDR2 LQKENI. Trimming took 1 base from V and 2 from J, leaving 12 bases between them. This CDR3 region has 16 residues. This CDR3 is CASSPRLGGAGNTIYF. The CDR3 nucleotides read TGTGCCAGCTCACCACGGCTCGGAGGCGCTGGAAACACCATATATTTT. Together with reference TRBV18 and TRBJ1-3, the CDR3 gives the full variable domain: NAGVMQNPRHLVRRRGQEARLRCSPMKGHSHVYWYRQLPEEGLKFMVYLQKENIIDESGMPKERFSAEFPKEGPSILRIQQVVRGDSAAYFCASSPRLGGAGNTIYFGEGSWLTVV.

V gene TRBV7-3 combines with J gene TRBJ2-2; 8 positions agree with TRBD2. Germline V gives CDR1 SGHTA, CDR2 FQGTGA. The V and J ends lost 5 bases and 6 bases, in that order; junction bases with no gene match: 2. The CDR3 totals 13 residues. DNA for the CDR3: TGTGCCAGCAGCCTACTAGCGGCCGGGGAGCTGTTTTTT. It is translated as CASSLLAAGELFF.

This chain links TRBV9 with TRBJ1-2; D might be TRBD1 (6 bases). Trimming took 5 bases from V and 4 from J, leaving 6 bases between them. The CDR3 loop spans 11 amino acids. Germline CDR1 reads SGDLS; CDR2 reads YYNGEE. The CDR3 sequence is CASRQGYGYTF. In DNA, the CDR3 is TGTGCCAGCAGACAGGGCTATGGCTACACCTTC. Based on the CDR3 plus reference TRBV9 and TRBJ1-2, the full variable domain is DSGVTQTPKHLITATGQRVTLRCSPRSGDLSVYWYQQSLDQGLQFLIQYYNGEERAKGNILERFSAQQFPDLHSELNLSSLELGDSALYFCASRQGYGYTFGSGTRLTVV.

This clone was recorded only once. V and J are TRBV9 and TRBJ2-1, with 9 bases that match TRBD2. CDR3 length: 14 amino acids. After removal of 2 bases from V and 6 bases from J, the junction contained 3 bases not matched to a gene. In germline, CDR1 is SGDLS, CDR2 YYNGEE. The CDR3 is CASSVRGGVNEQFF. As DNA, the CDR3 is TGTGCCAGCAGCGTTCGCGGGGGGGTCAATGAGCAGTTCTTC.

This clone turned up a few times. The rearrangement uses TRBV30 and TRBJ1-2, with 7 nucleotides matching TRBD1. Losses at the gene ends were 2 bases for V and 4 bases for J; bases not matched to a gene: 7. The CDR3 consists of 14 residues. CDR1 is GTSNPN and CDR2 is SVGIG in the germline V gene (reference sequence). CDR3 in amino acids: CAWSSNRGSYGYTF. The DNA for the CDR3 is TGTGCCTGGAGTTCAAACAGGGGATCCTATGGCTACACCTTC. The complete variable domain, with remaining parts taken from reference TRBV30 and TRBJ1-2, reads SQTIHQWPATLVQPVGSPLSLECTVEGTSNPNLYWYRQAAGRGLQLLFYSVGIGQISSEVPQNLSASRPQDRQFILSSKKLLLSDSGFYLCAWSSNRGSYGYTFGSGTRLTVV.

The chain uses TRBV7-6 and TRBJ2-3; the match to TRBD2 covers 8 bases. Losses at the gene ends were 5 bases for V and 0 bases for J; bases not matched to a gene: 13. CDR3 length equals 18 residues. CDR1 is SGHVS and CDR2 is FNYEAQ in the germline V gene. CDR3 DNA sequence: TGTGCCAGCAGCCCCGGTATGCCTAGCGGGCCTAGCACAGATACGCAGTATTTT. Translation gives CASSPGMPSGPSTDTQYF.

The chain combines TRBV18 with TRBJ1-1, with 7 bases identical to TRBD1. CDR1 is KGHSH, CDR2 LQKENI, per germline. J was trimmed by 4 bases and V by 4 bases; bases with no gene match: 6. The CDR3 length is 14 residues. This CDR3 is CASSQDRFFTEAFF. CDR3 DNA sequence: TGTGCCAGCTCACAGGACAGGTTTTTCACTGAAGCTTTCTTT. Full variable domain (remainder filled in from reference TRBV18 and TRBJ1-1): NAGVMQNPRHLVRRRGQEARLRCSPMKGHSHVYWYRQLPEEGLKFMVYLQKENIIDESGMPKERFSAEFPKEGPSILRIQQVVRGDSAAYFCASSQDRFFTEAFFGQGTRLTVV.

The CDR3 region is CASSFGDTRNYGYTF. In DNA form, the CDR3 reads TGTGCCAGCAGCTTTGGGGACACTCGTAACTATGGCTACACCTTC. The chain links TRBV5-8 to TRBJ1-2; tentatively, D is TRBD1 (6 bases). Per germline, CDR1 SGHTS and CDR2 YDEGEE. V shed 2 bases and J shed 1 base, with 12 bases lying between them. The CDR3 is 15 amino acids. The variable domain in full, with the rest retrieved from reference TRBV5-8 and TRBJ1-2, is EAGVTQSPTHLIKTRGQQATLRCSPISGHTSVYWYQQALGLGLQFLLWYDEGEERNRGNFPPRFSGRQFPNYSSELNVNALELEDSALYLCASSFGDTRNYGYTFGSGTRLTVV.

This rearrangement joins TRBV21-1 to TRBJ1-5. TRBV21-1 is assigned pseudogene status. The CDR3 contains 18 residues. CDR3 nucleotide sequence: TGTGCCAGCAGCACTAAGACAGACCCGCAATCCGGGGGTCAGCCCCAGCATTTT. It codes for CASSTKTDPQSGGQPQHF.

The gene calls are TRBV28 and TRBJ2-5, with 9 bases matching TRBD1. TRBJ2-7 matches the DNA end more closely, so the J call is doubtful. The germline V gene has CDR1 MDHEN and CDR2 SYDVKM. The CDR3 extends over 17 amino acids. CDR3 sequence reads: CASSPNRDRVGPYEQYF. DNA of the CDR3: TGTGCCAGCAGTCCTAATCGGGACAGGGTGGGACCATACGAGCAGTACTTC.

V usage is TRBV10-2 and J usage is TRBJ1-1, with D possibly TRBD1 on 5 matching bases. V shed 0 bases and J shed 1 base, with 9 bases lying between them. The CDR3 covers 15 residues. Germline loops: CDR1 WSHSY, CDR2 SAAADI. The CDR3 DNA reads as TGCGCCAGCAGTGAGTCCGGACAACCGAACACTGAAGCTTTCTTT. It specifies CASSESGQPNTEAFF.

Details on this clone: Germline is not matched at one junction end, which may reflect a read error. This chain uses TRBV2 with TRBJ2-7; 12 bases line up with TRBD2. The CDR3 extends over 15 amino acids. Per germline, CDR1 SNHLY and CDR2 FYNNEI. The CDR3 DNA reads as TGTGCCAACAGTTGGACTAGCGGGGTCCCGGGGGAGCAGTACTTC. Its translation: CANSWTSGVPGEQYF.

The J gene is TRBJ2-5, the V gene TRBV6-6, with D possibly matching TRBD2 (5 bases). The J call may be faulty, since TRBJ2-7 better matches the DNA end. Germline V gives CDR1 MNHNY, CDR2 SVGAGI (reference sequence). CDR3 length: 11 residues. The CDR3 region is CASAGSYEQYF. The CDR3 DNA is TGTGCCAGCGCGGGCTCCTACGAGCAGTACTTC.

The chain employs TRBV27 and TRBJ2-1; no definite D call. The V and J ends lost 5 bases and 10 bases respectively, with 12 bases between them. This CDR3 has 12 amino acids. Germline V gene sequence: CDR1 MNHEY, CDR2 SMNVEV (reference sequence). The CDR3 region is CASSNPVLEQFF. As DNA, the CDR3 is TGTGCCAGCAGTAACCCGGTGTTAGAGCAGTTCTTC.

This chain connects TRBV4-1 to TRBJ2-4; weak D call: TRBD2 (6 bases). CDR1 is MGHRA, CDR2 YSYEKL, per germline. CDR3 length: 15 residues. The V and J ends lost 3 bases and 4 bases respectively, with 13 bases between them. CDR3 bases: TGCGCCAGCAGCCATCTAAGTGGGGGGAAAAACATTCAGTACTTC. Its protein is CASSHLSGGKNIQYF.

The chain links TRBV4-1 to TRBJ1-1; no clear D gene. This CDR3 spans 15 amino acids. Trimming removed 1 base from V and 1 base from J, with 10 bases in between. Germline V gene lookup returns CDR1 MGHRA and CDR2 YSYEKL. This CDR3 reads CASSQGARSNTEAFF. CDR3 DNA: TGCGCCAGCAGCCAAGGGGCTCGGTCGAACACTGAAGCTTTCTTT.

V is TRBV18 and J is TRBJ1-1; D ambiguous. Trimming cost V 3 bases and J 0 bases, with 11 bases left between them. The CDR3 is 15 amino acids. Germline CDR1 KGHSH, CDR2 LQKENI. The CDR3 sequence is CASSPWGNMNTEAFF. CDR3 nucleotides: TGTGCCAGCTCACCTTGGGGTAATATGAACACTGAAGCTTTCTTT.

This chain joins TRBV2 and TRBJ2-5; 9 bases align to TRBD1. The CDR3 is 14 residues long. V shed 3 bases and J 3 bases; nucleotides not matched to a gene: 2. Germline V gene sequence: CDR1 SNHLY, CDR2 FYNNEI. CDR3 loop: CASSDRQGEETQYF. Here the CDR3 DNA reads TGTGCCAGCAGTGACCGACAGGGGGAAGAGACCCAGTACTTC.

By its share, this clone is medium-sized (0.01 to 0.1%). This sequence joins TRBV5-5 and TRBJ2-7, with TRBD1 matching 7 bases. Germline CDR1 SGHKS, CDR2 YYEKEE (reference sequence). This CDR3 has 14 amino acids. V shed 1 base, J shed 3 bases, and the junction held 4 bases outside the gene matches. The CDR3 loop reads CASSLRGTDYEQYF. Here the CDR3 DNA reads TGTGCCAGCAGCTTGCGAGGGACAGACTACGAGCAGTACTTC.

The V call is TRBV19, the J call TRBJ1-4; D is possibly TRBD1 (6 bases). V gave up 6 bases and J gave up 3 bases, with 14 bases separating them. This CDR3 has 15 amino acids. Germline assignment: CDR1 LNHDA and CDR2 SQIVND (reference sequence). This CDR3 reads CASRRRAGANEKLFF. The CDR3 DNA reads as TGTGCCAGTAGACGTCGGGCAGGGGCTAATGAAAAACTGTTTTTT.

The chain is built from TRBV4-1 and TRBJ1-6, with unresolved D. Per germline, CDR1 MGHRA and CDR2 YSYEKL. The CDR3 has 17 residues. The ends were cut back, 0 bases at V and 4 bases at J, with 13 bases in the middle. DNA for the CDR3: TGCGCCAGCAGCCAAGATCGAGGCGACCAATATAATTCACCCCTCCACTTT. Its translation is CASSQDRGDQYNSPLHF.

This chain uses TRBV29-1 with TRBJ2-2; tentative D call: TRBD1 (7 bases). This CDR3 spans 16 amino acids. Germline CDR1 SQVTM, CDR2 ANQGSEA. V dropped 4 bases and J dropped 1 base, with 16 bases sitting between them. CDR3 bases: TGCAGCGTTGCCCCCGGGGGACAGATGAACACCGGGGAGCTGTTTTTT. This encodes CSVAPGGQMNTGELFF.

This sequence joins TRBV7-8 and TRBJ2-5, with 12 bases matching TRBD2. The CDR3 length is 16 residues. Germline V CDR1 and CDR2: SGHVS, FQNEAQ. Unmatched junction bases numbered 9, after V lost 5 bases and J lost 5 bases. The DNA of the CDR3 is TGTGCCAGCAGCACCACTAGCGGGGGGCCCAGGGAGACCCAGTACTTC. It encodes CASSTTSGGPRETQYF.

V gene TRBV5-1 combines with J gene TRBJ2-3; D perhaps matches TRBD1 (6 bases). The CDR3 consists of 14 residues. Trimming stripped 1 base from V and 3 bases from J, with 9 bases between. Germline V CDR1 and CDR2: SGHRS, YFSETQ. CDR3 protein: CASSLTGQTDTQYF. CDR3 bases: TGCGCCAGCAGCTTGACAGGGCAGACAGATACGCAGTATTTT.

V usage is TRBV7-3 and J usage is TRBJ2-3; 7 nucleotides align to TRBD1. CDR1 is SGHTA, CDR2 FQGTGA, per germline. Trimming removed 5 bases from V and 5 bases from J; junction bases left unmatched: 7. This CDR3 has 14 residues. CDR3: CASSQGVSGDTQYF. CDR3 DNA: TGTGCCAGCAGCCAGGGGGTCTCGGGAGATACGCAGTATTTT. Full variable domain (remainder filled in from reference TRBV7-3 and TRBJ2-3): GAGVSQTPSNKVTEKGKYVELRCDPISGHTALYWYRQSLGQGPEFLIYFQGTGAADDSGLPNDRFFAVRPEGSVSTLKIQRTERGDSAVYLCASSQGVSGDTQYFGPGTRLTVL.

The chain couples TRBV12-5 to TRBJ1-2, with 8 bases matching TRBD1. Germline V gene lookup returns CDR1 LGHNT and CDR2 FRNRAP. The CDR3 has 13 residues. Trimming removed 6 bases from V and 4 bases from J; junction bases left unmatched: 4. CDR3 loop: CASGRDRIYGYTF. DNA of the CDR3: TGTGCTAGTGGCAGGGACAGGATCTATGGCTACACCTTC.

This clone was observed a handful of times. This sequence joins TRBV6-1 and TRBJ1-2; no clear D gene. Germline lookup yields CDR1 MNHNS and CDR2 SASEGT. The CDR3 is made up of 14 amino acids. V was clipped by 1 base and J by 5 bases, with 11 bases between them. The CDR3, as DNA: TGTGCCAGCAGTGAAGGGTGGCCTGGGTATGGCTACACCTTC. Protein product: CASSEGWPGYGYTF.

The gene calls are TRBV2 and TRBJ1-1, with 10 nucleotides matching TRBD1. This CDR3 has 13 residues. V was clipped by 3 bases and J by 6 bases; unmatched bases: 1. CDR1 is SNHLY, CDR2 FYNNEI, per germline. The CDR3 loop reads CASSDGTGAEAFF. CDR3 DNA: TGTGCCAGCAGTGATGGGACAGGGGCTGAAGCTTTCTTT.

The CDR3 loop is CASQSTSGDNEQFF. The CDR3 nucleotides read TGTGCCAGCCAATCTACTAGCGGGGACAATGAGCAGTTCTTC. V and J are TRBV6-1 and TRBJ2-1; TRBD2 matches 10 bases. The CDR3 covers 14 residues. The germline V gene encodes CDR1 MNHNS and CDR2 SASEGT. V lost 8 bases to trimming and J lost 5 bases; unmatched junction nucleotides: 6.

This chain connects TRBV13 to TRBJ1-2; 12 positions match TRBD1. The trim removed 4 bases at V and 2 bases at J, leaving 5 bases unmatched. The CDR3 covers 16 residues. Germline-derived CDR1 and CDR2 are PRHDT and FYEKMQ (reference sequence). The CDR3 nucleotides are TGTGCCAGCAGCTCACCGGGACAGGGGGCAAACTATGGCTACACCTTC. Translation: CASSSPGQGANYGYTF.